The clone carrying this T cell receptor (beta chain) was counted only a few times. As yet, its antigen is unknown. This entry belongs to a study of response to subunit inactivated influenza vaccine. General observations from the study: Authors proposed each seasonal influenza vaccination draws in few new T cells.

TCRdb analysed the RT-PCR reads with MiXCR anew, one entry per CDR3 protein. The sample includes 540,000 or so distinct CDR3 sequences, 10% to 15% of them seen just once. V lost 0 bases and J lost 6, with 10 bases in between. CDR1 is SGHTA and CDR2 is FQGNSA in the germline V gene. There are 14 residues in the CDR3. The sequencing here drew on PBMCs from blood, taken 45 days after vaccination. The receptor's source is a middle-aged man who received an inactivated influenza vaccine. The chain carries TRBV7-2 and TRBJ2-3, with D unclear. The chain's CDR3 is CASSLALPGDTQYF. DNA of the CDR3: TGTGCCAGCAGCTTAGCTTTACCCGGCGATACGCAGTATTTT.